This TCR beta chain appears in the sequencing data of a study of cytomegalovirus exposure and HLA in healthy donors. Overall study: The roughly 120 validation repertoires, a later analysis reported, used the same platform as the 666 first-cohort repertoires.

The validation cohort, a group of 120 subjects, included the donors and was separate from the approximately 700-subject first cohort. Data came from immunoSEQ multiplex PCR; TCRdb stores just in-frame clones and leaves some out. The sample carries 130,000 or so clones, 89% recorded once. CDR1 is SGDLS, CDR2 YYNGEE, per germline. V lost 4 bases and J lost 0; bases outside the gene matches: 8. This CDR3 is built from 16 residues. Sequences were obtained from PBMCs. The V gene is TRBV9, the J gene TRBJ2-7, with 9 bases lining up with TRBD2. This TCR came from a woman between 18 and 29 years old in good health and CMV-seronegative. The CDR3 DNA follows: TGTGCCAGCAGCATAGGAGCTAGCGGGGCCTCCTACGAGCAGTACTTC. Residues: CASSIGASGASYEQYF.